This T cell receptor (beta chain) derives from a study of tumor-infiltrating lymphocytes in oesophageal squamous cell carcinoma. This clonotype was picked up one time. TCRdb called the PCR reads again in MiXCR, with one record for every CDR3 protein. In the table there are 9,500 to 15,000 distinct CDR3 sequences, around 56% of which are singletons. Sequenced sample: esophageal tumor tissue. The sequence was collected from a female donor with esophageal squamous cell carcinoma.

CDR3 region: CASSSRRTSGEQFF. The CDR3 coding sequence is TGTGCCAGCAGCTCGAGGCGGACTAGCGGTGAGCAGTTCTTC. V is TRBV7-8 and J is TRBJ2-6, with 10 nucleotides matching TRBD2. The DNA end is a closer match to TRBJ2-1, so the J assignment may be wrong. This CDR3 contains 14 residues. Germline CDR1 and CDR2: SGHVS and FQNEAQ.